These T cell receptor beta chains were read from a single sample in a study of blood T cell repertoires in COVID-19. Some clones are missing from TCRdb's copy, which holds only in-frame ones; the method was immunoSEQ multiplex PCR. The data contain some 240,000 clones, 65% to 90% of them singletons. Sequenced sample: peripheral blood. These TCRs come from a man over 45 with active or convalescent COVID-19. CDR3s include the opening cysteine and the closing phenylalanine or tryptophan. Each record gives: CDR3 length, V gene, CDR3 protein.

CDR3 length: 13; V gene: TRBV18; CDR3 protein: CASSPLDSYGYTF
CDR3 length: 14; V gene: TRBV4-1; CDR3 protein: CASSPLRVSSGLFF
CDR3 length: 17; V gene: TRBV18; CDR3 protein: CASSLTGGRSYNSPLHF
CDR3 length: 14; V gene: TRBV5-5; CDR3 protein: CASSFLDRQETQYF
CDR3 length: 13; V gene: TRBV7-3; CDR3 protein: CASSLNRDNEQFF
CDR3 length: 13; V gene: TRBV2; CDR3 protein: CASLNTGHTEAFF
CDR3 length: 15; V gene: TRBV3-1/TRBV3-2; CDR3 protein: CASSQDSSGAGEQYF
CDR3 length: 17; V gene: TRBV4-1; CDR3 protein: CASSQGLTGGRADTQYF
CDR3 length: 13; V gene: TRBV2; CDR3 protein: CASMGIWRGEAFF
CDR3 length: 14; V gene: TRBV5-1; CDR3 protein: CASSPTGSNQPQHF
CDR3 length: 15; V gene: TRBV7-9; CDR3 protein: CASSLNGLATDTQYF
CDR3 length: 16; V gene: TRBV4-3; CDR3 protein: CASSSGYPPGDQPQHF
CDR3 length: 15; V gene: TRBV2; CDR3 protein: CASSDDAREPYGYTF
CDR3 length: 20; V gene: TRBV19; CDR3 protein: CASSSRPGTGEYGKNQPQHF
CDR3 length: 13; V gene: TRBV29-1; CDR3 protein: CSVDRGQGHGYTF
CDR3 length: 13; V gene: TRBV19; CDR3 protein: CASIKRGGYEQYF
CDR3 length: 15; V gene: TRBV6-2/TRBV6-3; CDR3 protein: CASSSRGRGSQPQHF
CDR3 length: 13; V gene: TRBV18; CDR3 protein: CASSPSGVSGYTF
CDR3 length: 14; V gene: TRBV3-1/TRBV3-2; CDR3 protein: CASSQQLAGVTQYF
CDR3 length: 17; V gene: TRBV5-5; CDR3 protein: CASSLLTGALSGNTIYF
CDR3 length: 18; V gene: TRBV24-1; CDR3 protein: CATSDLGGLAGGDNEQFF
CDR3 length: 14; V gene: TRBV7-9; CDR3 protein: CASSPISQGDEQFF
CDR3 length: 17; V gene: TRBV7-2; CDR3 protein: CASSNFPTGQGTNTIYF
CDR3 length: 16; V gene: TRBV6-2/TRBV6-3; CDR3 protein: CASSYSPSGTKNIQYF
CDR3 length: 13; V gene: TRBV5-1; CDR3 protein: CASSLAGYYGYTF
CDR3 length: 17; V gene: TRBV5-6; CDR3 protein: CASSLFGRTVKQETQYF
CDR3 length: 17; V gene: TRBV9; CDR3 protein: CASSVGTGGSTGNTIYF
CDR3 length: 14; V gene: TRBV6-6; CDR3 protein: CASSYQVTNEKLFF
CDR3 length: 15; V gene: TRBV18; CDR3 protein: CASSPTSGHYNEQFF
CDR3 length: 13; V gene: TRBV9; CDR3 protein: CASSVNFNNEQFF
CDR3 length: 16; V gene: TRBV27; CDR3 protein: CASSPLGWGRSEKLFF
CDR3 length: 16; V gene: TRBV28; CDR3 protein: CASSRLRTAYLYGYTF
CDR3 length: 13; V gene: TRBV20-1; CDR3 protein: CSASRSGSDGYTF
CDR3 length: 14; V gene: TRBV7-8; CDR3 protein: CASSQTGFGNTIYF
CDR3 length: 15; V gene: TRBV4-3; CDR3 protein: CASSRAGLSGNTIYF
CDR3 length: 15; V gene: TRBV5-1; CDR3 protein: CASSSAGQVNTEAFF
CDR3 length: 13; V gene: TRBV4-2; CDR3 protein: CASSPTVVSEQYF
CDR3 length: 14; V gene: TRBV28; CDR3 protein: CASSPGRWRGTQYF
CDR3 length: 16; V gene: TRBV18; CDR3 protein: CASSPPSLGTGDTQYF
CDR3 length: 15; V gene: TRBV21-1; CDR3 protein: CASSPRGRGHETQYF
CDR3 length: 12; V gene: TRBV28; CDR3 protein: CSAGGANTEAFF